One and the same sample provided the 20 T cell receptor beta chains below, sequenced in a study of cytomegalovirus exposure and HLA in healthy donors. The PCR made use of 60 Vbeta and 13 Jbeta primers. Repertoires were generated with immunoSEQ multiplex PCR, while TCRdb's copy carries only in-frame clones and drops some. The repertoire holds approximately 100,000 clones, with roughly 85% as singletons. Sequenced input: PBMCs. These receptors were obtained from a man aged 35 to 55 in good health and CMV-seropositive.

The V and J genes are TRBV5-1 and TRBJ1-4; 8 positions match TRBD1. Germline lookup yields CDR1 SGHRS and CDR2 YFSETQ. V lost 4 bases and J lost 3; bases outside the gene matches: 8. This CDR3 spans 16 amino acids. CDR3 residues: CASSPDRARANEKLFF. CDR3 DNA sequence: TGCGCCAGCAGCCCGGACAGGGCTAGGGCTAATGAAAAACTGTTTTTT.

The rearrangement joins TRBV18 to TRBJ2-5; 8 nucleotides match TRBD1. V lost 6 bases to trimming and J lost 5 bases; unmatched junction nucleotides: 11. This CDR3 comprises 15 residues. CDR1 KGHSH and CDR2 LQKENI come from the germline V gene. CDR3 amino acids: CASSDQTGAGETQYF. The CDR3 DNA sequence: TGTGCCAGCTCCGACCAGACAGGGGCGGGCGAGACCCAGTACTTC.

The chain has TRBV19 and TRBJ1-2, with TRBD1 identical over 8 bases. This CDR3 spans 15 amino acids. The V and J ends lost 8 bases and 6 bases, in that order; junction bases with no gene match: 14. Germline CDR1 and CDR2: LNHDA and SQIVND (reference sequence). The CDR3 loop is CASSPPFRGRDGYTF. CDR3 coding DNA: TGTGCCAGTTCCCCACCATTCAGGGGGCGCGATGGCTACACCTTC.

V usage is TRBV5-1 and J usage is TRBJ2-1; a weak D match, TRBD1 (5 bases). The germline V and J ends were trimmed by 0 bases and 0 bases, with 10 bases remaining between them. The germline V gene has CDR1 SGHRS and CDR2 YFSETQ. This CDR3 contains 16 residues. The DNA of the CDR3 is TGCGCCAGCAGCTTGGGGGGCAGGGTCTCCTACAATGAGCAGTTCTTC. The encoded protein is CASSLGGRVSYNEQFF.

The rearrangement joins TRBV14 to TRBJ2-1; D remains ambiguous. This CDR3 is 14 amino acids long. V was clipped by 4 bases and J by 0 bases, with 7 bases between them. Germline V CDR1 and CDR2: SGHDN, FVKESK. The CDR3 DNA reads TGTGCCAGCAGCCCTCCTAGCTCCTACAATGAGCAGTTCTTC. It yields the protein CASSPPSSYNEQFF.

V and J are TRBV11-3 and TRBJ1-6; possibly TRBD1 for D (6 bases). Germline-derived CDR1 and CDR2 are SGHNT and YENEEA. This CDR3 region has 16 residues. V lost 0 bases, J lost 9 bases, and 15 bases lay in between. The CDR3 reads CASSLDQIPGVSPLHF. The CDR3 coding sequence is TGTGCCAGCAGCTTAGATCAAATTCCAGGGGTTTCACCCCTCCACTTT. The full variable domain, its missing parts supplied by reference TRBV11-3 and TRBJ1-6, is EAGVVQSPRYKIIEKKQPVAFWCNPISGHNTLYWYLQNLGQGPELLIRYENEEAVDDSQLPKDRFSAERLKGVDSTLKIQPAELGDSAVYLCASSLDQIPGVSPLHFGNGTRLTVT.

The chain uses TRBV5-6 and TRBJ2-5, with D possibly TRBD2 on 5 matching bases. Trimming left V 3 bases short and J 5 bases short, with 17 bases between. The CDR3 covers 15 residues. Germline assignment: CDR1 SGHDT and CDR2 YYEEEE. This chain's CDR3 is CASSSHLLGGETQYF. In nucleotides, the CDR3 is TGTGCCAGCAGCTCCCACCTTCTAGGCGGGGAGACCCAGTACTTC.

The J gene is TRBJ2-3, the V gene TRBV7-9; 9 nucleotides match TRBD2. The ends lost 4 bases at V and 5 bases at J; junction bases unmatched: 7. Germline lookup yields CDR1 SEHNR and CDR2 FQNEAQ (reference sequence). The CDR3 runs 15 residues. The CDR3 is CASSSFLAGIDTQYF. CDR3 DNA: TGTGCCAGCAGCTCCTTTCTAGCGGGAATAGATACGCAGTATTTT.

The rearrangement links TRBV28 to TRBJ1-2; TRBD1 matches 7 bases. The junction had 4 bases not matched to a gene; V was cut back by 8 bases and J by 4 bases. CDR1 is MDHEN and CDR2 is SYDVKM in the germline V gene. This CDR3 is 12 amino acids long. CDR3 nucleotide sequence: TGTGCCAGCGAGACAGGGCGCTATGGCTACACCTTC. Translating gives CASETGRYGYTF.

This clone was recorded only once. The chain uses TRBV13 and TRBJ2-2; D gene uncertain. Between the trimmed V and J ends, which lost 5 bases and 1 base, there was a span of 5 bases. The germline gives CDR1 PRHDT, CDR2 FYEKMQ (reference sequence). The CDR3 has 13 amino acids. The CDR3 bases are TGTGCCAGCAGCCACAGGAACACCGGGGAGCTGTTTTTT. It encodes CASSHRNTGELFF.

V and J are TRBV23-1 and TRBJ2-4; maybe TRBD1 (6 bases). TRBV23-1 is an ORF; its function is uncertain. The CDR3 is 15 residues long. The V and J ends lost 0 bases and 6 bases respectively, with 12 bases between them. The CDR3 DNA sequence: TGCGCCAGCAGTCAATCCGACAGGAGCTCAAACATTCAGTACTTC. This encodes CASSQSDRSSNIQYF.

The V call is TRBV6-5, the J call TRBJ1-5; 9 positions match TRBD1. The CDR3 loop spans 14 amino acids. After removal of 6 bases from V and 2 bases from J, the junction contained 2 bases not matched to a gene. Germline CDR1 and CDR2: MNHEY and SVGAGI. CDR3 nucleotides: TGTGCCAGCAGGGACAGGGGCGGCAATCAGCCCCAGCATTTT. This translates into CASRDRGGNQPQHF.

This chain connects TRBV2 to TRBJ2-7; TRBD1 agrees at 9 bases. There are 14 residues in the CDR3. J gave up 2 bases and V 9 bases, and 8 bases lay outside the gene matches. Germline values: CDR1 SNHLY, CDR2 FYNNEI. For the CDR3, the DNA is TGTGCCAGTTACCGGGACAGGGCTACCTACGAGCAGTACTTC. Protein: CASYRDRATYEQYF.

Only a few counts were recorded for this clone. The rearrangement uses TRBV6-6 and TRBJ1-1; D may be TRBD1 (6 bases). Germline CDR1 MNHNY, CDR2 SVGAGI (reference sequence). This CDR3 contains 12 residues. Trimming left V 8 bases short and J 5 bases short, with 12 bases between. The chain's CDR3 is CASWQGMTEAFF. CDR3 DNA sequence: TGTGCCAGCTGGCAGGGGATGACTGAAGCTTTCTTT.

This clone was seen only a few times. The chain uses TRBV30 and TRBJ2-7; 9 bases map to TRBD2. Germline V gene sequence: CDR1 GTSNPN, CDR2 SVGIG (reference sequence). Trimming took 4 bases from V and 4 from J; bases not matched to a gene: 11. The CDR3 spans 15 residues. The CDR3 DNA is TGTGCCTGGACCCAGGGCGGGGGGGCGACGTACGAGCAGTACTTC. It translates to CAWTQGGGATYEQYF.

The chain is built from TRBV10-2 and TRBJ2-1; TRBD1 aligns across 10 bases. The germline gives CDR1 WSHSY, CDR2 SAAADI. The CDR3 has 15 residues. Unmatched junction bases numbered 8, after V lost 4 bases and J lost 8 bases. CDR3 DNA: TGCGCCAGCAGTGGGGACAGGGGCGGTGACGATGAGCAGTTCTTC. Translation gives CASSGDRGGDDEQFF.

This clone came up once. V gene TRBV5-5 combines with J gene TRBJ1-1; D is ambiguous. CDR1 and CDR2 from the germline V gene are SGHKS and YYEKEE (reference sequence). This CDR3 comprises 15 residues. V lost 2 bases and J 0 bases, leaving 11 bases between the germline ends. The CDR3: CASSLVPELNTEAFF. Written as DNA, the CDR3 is TGTGCCAGCAGCTTAGTCCCCGAGCTGAACACTGAAGCTTTCTTT.

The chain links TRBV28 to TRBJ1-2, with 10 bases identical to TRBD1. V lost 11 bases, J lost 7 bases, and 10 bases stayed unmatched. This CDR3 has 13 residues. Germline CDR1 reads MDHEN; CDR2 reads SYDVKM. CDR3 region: CALLGDRGGGYTF. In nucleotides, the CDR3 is TGTGCCCTTCTAGGGGACAGGGGAGGTGGCTACACCTTC.

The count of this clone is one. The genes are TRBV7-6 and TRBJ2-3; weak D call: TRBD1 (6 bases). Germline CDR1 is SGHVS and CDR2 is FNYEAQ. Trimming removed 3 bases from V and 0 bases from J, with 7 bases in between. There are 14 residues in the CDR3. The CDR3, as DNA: TGTGCCAGCAGCTTTGGACAGAGCACAGATACGCAGTATTTT. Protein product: CASSFGQSTDTQYF.

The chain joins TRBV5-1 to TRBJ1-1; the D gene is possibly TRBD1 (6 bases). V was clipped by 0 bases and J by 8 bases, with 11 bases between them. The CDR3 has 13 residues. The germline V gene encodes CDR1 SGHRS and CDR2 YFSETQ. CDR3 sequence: CASSLVTGWEAFF. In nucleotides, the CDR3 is TGCGCCAGCAGCTTGGTGACAGGATGGGAAGCTTTCTTT.